Below, 21 T cell receptor beta chains from the same sample are listed, as sequenced in a study of T cells in Graves' hyperthyroidism and ophthalmopathy. Amplification targeted TCR beta CDR3 regions from RNA transcripts. HTBI primers were employed in a first-round RT-PCR of the TCR CDR3. TCRdb processed the multiplex PCR reads anew with MiXCR; each CDR3 protein has one entry. The top ten clones hold around a quarter of a sample with about 400,000 distinct CDR3 sequences, approximately 14% of them seen once. Sequenced: blood. These TCRs come from a woman aged 18 to 35 with Graves' hyperthyroidism that later progressed to Graves' ophthalmopathy.

This clonotype was seen many times. DNA of the CDR3: TGTGCCACCAGAGGCGCAGCCTACGAGCAGTACTTC. It codes for CATRGAAYEQYF. The chain has TRBV6-1 and TRBJ2-7; D gene unclear. The V end was cut by 10 bases, the J end by 2 bases, with 12 bases between. The CDR3 runs to 12 residues. Germline V gene data show CDR1 as MNHNS and CDR2 as SASEGT.

This clonotype has ten or more counts. The gene calls are TRBV2 and TRBJ2-2; possible D gene TRBD1, 5 bases. With 6 bases removed from V and 1 base from J, the gap between germline ends came to 12 bases. This CDR3 has 15 amino acids. Germline CDR1 SNHLY, CDR2 FYNNEI. Written as DNA, the CDR3 is TGTGCCAGCAGGCCTGACAGATGGAACACCGGGGAGCTGTTTTTT. Its translation: CASRPDRWNTGELFF.

The chain carries TRBV11-2 and TRBJ2-5; 12 nucleotides agree with TRBD1. Looked up from germline, CDR1 is SGHAT and CDR2 is FQNNGV. The CDR3 is 15 residues long. Trimming removed 5 bases from V and 5 bases from J; junction bases left unmatched: 6. CDR3 residues: CASSRGQGARETQYF. Written as DNA, the CDR3 is TGTGCCAGCAGCCGGGGACAGGGGGCGCGGGAGACCCAGTACTTC.

This clonotype was seen ten or more times. The chain combines TRBV6-1 with TRBJ2-5; possible D gene TRBD2, 6 bases. This CDR3 contains 14 residues. Trimming pared 5 bases from V and 2 bases from J, leaving 12 bases between. From germline, CDR1 is MNHNS and CDR2 SASEGT. For the CDR3, the DNA is TGTGCCAGCAGTAGGACTAATAGACAAGAGACCCAGTACTTC. The encoded protein is CASSRTNRQETQYF.

Concerning this clonotype itself: A much more abundant neighbour one base away suggests this may be a read error. The rearrangement joins TRBV20-1 to TRBJ2-3, with 9 bases identical to TRBD2. Germline V lookup: CDR1 DFQATT, CDR2 SNEGSKA (reference sequence). The CDR3 is made up of 16 amino acids. The CDR3 loop is CGARDVSGRWADTQYF. CDR3 bases: TGCGGTGCTAGAGATGTGAGCGGGAGGTGGGCAGATACGCAGTATTTT.

This clonotype was detected ten times or more. This chain connects TRBV6-1 to TRBJ1-3, with D perhaps matching TRBD1 (5 bases). The length of the CDR3 is 16 residues. Deletions cut 5 bases from V and 0 bases from J, with 14 bases between. The germline V gene has CDR1 MNHNS and CDR2 SASEGT. The CDR3 nucleotides read TGTGCCAGCAGTACCACAGGAGGCCTCTCTGGAAACACCATATATTTT. Its translation: CASSTTGGLSGNTIYF.

This clonotype turned up a few times. The chain employs TRBV6-2 or TRBV6-3 and TRBJ2-1; 10 bases fit TRBD2. Per the germline V gene, CDR1 is MNHEY and CDR2 is SVGEGT. With V trimmed by 2 bases and J by 3 bases, 10 bases remained unmatched. The CDR3 is 18 residues long. The CDR3 sequence: CASSYLLLAGVIYNEQFF. The CDR3 region has the DNA TGTGCCAGCAGTTACCTCCTGCTAGCGGGAGTTATCTACAATGAGCAGTTCTTC.

This clonotype was seen more than once but under ten times. As DNA, the CDR3 is TGTGCCAGCAGCTTGCGAACTAGCCCGAGAGGCGAGCAGTACTTC. It is translated as CASSLRTSPRGEQYF. This sequence joins TRBV5-8 and TRBJ2-7, with a weak D call TRBD2 (6 bases). The CDR3 extends over 15 amino acids. The germline CDR1 and CDR2 sequences are SGHTS and YDEGEE. Trimming cost V 1 base and J 6 bases, with 17 bases left between them.

This clonotype was counted many times. The V gene is TRBV29-1, the J gene TRBJ1-2; a weak D match, TRBD1 (6 bases). Germline CDR1 and CDR2: SQVTM and ANQGSEA. The V gene lost 2 bases and the J gene lost 5 bases, with 15 bases spanning the gap. The CDR3 is made up of 14 amino acids. Here the CDR3 reads CSVETLTGGYGYTF. In nucleotides, the CDR3 is TGCAGCGTTGAAACCCTGACAGGTGGATATGGCTACACCTTC.

This clonotype occurred many times. V is TRBV15 and J is TRBJ2-7; D is uncertain. This CDR3 region has 16 residues. Between the trimmed V and J ends, which lost 0 bases and 4 bases, there was a span of 16 bases. Looked up from germline, CDR1 is LNHNV and CDR2 is YYDKDF (reference sequence). CDR3 region: CATSRDRVRSSYEQYF. The CDR3 DNA follows: TGTGCCACCAGCAGAGACCGGGTGCGGAGTTCTTACGAGCAGTACTTC.

This clonotype was recorded a few times. Here the CDR3 DNA reads TGCAGTGCTAGAGATAGCGGATTAACCTACAATCAGCCCCAGCATTTT. Amino acid sequence: CSARDSGLTYNQPQHF. The genes are TRBV20-1 and TRBJ1-5; no clear D gene. Germline CDR1 and CDR2: DFQATT and SNEGSKA (reference sequence). The CDR3 contains 16 residues. Trimming pared 0 bases from V and 3 bases from J, leaving 15 bases between.

The chain joins TRBV7-9 to TRBJ2-3; D is unclear. The germline V and J ends were trimmed by 3 bases and 4 bases, with 8 bases remaining between them. The CDR3 has 13 amino acids. CDR1 and CDR2 (germline): SEHNR, FQNEAQ (reference sequence). The CDR3 reads CASSLALSDTQYF. The CDR3 DNA is TGTGCCAGCAGCTTGGCCTTGTCAGATACGCAGTATTTT. The full variable domain, rest sourced from reference TRBV7-9 and TRBJ2-3, is DTGVSQNPRHKITKRGQNVTFRCDPISEHNRLYWYRQTLGQGPEFLTYFQNEAQLEKSRLLSDRFSAERPKGSFSTLEIQRTEQGDSAMYLCASSLALSDTQYFGPGTRLTVL.

Comment on this clonotype: A much larger clonotype is one base distant, so this may be a read error. This chain uses TRBV2 with TRBJ1-5; D perhaps matches TRBD1 (6 bases). The CDR3 length is 12 residues. Trimming took 8 bases from V and 10 from J, leaving 15 bases between them. CDR1 SNHLY and CDR2 FYNNEI come from the germline V gene. The CDR3 loop reads CASGLGAEPQHF. In DNA form, the CDR3 reads TGTGCCAGCGGTCTGGGGGCAGAACCCCAGCATTTT.

This clonotype was counted ten times or more. The chain has TRBV3-1 and TRBJ2-5; no clear D. The V end lost 4 bases, the J end lost 1 base, and 10 bases lay between the germline ends. CDR3 length: 14 amino acids. Germline lookup yields CDR1 LGHDT and CDR2 YNNKEL (reference sequence). The CDR3 bases are TGTGCCAGCAGCCCCACAGAGGCCCAAGAGACCCAGTACTTC. Protein sequence: CASSPTEAQETQYF.

In its sample, this clonotype was seen many times. V is TRBV20-1 and J is TRBJ1-5, with a tentative D call TRBD1 (5 bases). The CDR3 has 17 amino acids. CDR1 DFQATT and CDR2 SNEGSKA come from the germline V gene (reference sequence). The V and J ends lost 4 bases and 0 bases respectively, with 19 bases between them. Written as DNA, the CDR3 is TGCAGTGCTAAGGCGAGGGGAGGGATAGATAGCAATCAGCCCCAGCATTTT. It encodes CSAKARGGIDSNQPQHF.

The V and J genes are TRBV20-1 and TRBJ2-1; D is ambiguous. CDR1 and CDR2 from the germline V gene are DFQATT and SNEGSKA (reference sequence). This CDR3 region has 12 residues. V shed 4 bases and J shed 5 bases, with 9 bases lying between them. CDR3 bases: TGCAGTGCTACCGACACGCACAATGAGCAGTTCTTC. This encodes CSATDTHNEQFF.

This clonotype came up a few times. This rearrangement joins TRBV6-1 to TRBJ1-6; no clear D gene. Between the trimmed V and J ends, which lost 3 bases and 6 bases, there was a span of 3 bases. CDR1 is MNHNS, CDR2 SASEGT, per germline. The length of the CDR3 is 12 residues. The DNA for the CDR3 is TGTGCCAGCAGTGACACTAATTCACCCCTCCACTTT. Residues: CASSDTNSPLHF.

The chain uses TRBV25-1 and TRBJ2-3; TRBD2 is a possible D gene (5 bases). The CDR3 covers 15 residues. V dropped 4 bases and J dropped 6 bases, with 17 bases sitting between them. Germline-derived CDR1 and CDR2 are MGHDK and SYGVNS. In DNA, the CDR3 is TGTGCCAGCAGTGGGGAGCGAACACGGTCCGATACGCAGTATTTT. This gives the protein CASSGERTRSDTQYF.

The table lists this clonotype with a few counts. This rearrangement joins TRBV12-3 or TRBV12-4 to TRBJ2-1; D is unresolved. This CDR3 is 12 amino acids long. Trimming pared 6 bases from V and 6 bases from J, leaving 9 bases between. The CDR3 nucleotides read TGTGCCAGCAGCCCATCTTTCAATGAGCAGTTCTTC. It specifies CASSPSFNEQFF.

The chain joins TRBV10-3 to TRBJ2-4; 8 nucleotides align to TRBD1. V lost 3 bases to trimming and J lost 6 bases; unmatched junction nucleotides: 1. The CDR3 has 13 residues. Germline V CDR1 and CDR2: ENHRY, SYGVKD. The CDR3 nucleotides read TGTGCCATCAGTGAAGACAGGGGAAACATTCAGTACTTC. This gives the protein CAISEDRGNIQYF.

This chain's CDR3 is CAWSHGLAGPNREQFF. CDR3 in DNA: TGTGCCTGGAGTCACGGACTAGCGGGGCCAAATCGAGAGCAGTTCTTC. The gene calls are TRBV30 and TRBJ2-1, with 12 bases aligning to TRBD2. With V trimmed by 2 bases and J by 10 bases, 12 bases remained unmatched. This CDR3 has 16 residues. The germline V gene has CDR1 GTSNPN and CDR2 SVGIG (reference sequence).